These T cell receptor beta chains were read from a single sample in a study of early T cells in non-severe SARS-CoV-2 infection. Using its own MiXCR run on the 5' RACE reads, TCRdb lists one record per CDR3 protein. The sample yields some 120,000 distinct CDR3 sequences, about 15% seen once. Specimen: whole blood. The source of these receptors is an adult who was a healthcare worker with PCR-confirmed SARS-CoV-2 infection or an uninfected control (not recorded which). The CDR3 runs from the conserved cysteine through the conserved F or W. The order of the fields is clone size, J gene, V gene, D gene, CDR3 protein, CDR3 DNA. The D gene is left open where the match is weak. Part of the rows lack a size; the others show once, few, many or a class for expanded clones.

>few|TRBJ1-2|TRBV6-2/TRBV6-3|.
CASRNFGTYGYTF
TGTGCCAGCAGAAACTTCGGGACTTATGGCTACACCTTC
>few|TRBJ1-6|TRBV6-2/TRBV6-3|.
CASSYEGSYNSPLHF
TGTGCCAGCAGTTACGAGGGCTCCTATAATTCACCCCTCCACTTT
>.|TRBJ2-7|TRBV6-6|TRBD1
CASSYSRDRGYEQYF
TGTGCCAGCAGTTACTCCCGGGACAGGGGTTACGAGCAGTACTTC
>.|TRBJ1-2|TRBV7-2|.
CASSPAVANYGYTF
TGTGCCAGCAGCCCCGCGGTCGCTAACTATGGCTACACCTTC
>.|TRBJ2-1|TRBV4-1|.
CASSQSSLIANEQFF
TGCGCCAGCAGCCAAAGTAGCTTGATCGCCAATGAGCAGTTCTTC
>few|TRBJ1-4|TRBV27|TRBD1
CASRADRAGGINEKLFF
TGTGCCAGCCGAGCCGACAGGGCTGGGGGAATTAATGAAAAACTGTTTTTT
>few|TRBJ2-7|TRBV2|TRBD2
CASSEVGTSGTYEQYF
TGTGCCAGCAGTGAGGTCGGGACTAGTGGTACCTACGAGCAGTACTTC
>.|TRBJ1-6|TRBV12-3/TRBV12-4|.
CASSPDRYNSPLHF
TGTGCCAGCAGTCCAGACAGATATAATTCACCCCTCCACTTT
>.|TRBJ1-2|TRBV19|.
CASSIYSGTRKYYGYTF
TGTGCCAGTAGTATCTACTCCGGGACAAGAAAATACTATGGCTACACCTTC
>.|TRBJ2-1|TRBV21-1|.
CASSKDEVAGSEFF
TGTGCCAGCAGCAAAGATGAGGTTGCGGGGAGTGAGTTCTTC
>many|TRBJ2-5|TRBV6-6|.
CASSYYQGGETQYF
TGTGCCAGCAGTTATTATCAGGGAGGAGAGACCCAGTACTTC
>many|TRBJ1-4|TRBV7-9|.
CASSPQGGTNEKLFF
TGTGCCAGCAGCCCACAAGGAGGAACTAATGAAAAACTGTTTTTT
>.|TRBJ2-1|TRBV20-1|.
CSAGRPLSGNEQFF
TGCAGTGCAGGAAGGCCCTTATCAGGCAATGAGCAGTTCTTC
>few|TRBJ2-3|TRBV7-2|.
CASSLSSGGTDTQYF
TGTGCCAGCAGCTTATCGTCAGGGGGCACAGATACGCAGTATTTT
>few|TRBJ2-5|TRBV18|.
CASSPDYRQETQYF
TGTGCCAGCTCACCTGACTACCGCCAAGAGACCCAGTACTTC
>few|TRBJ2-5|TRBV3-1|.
CASSQGGSPGTQYF
TGTGCCAGCAGCCAAGGTGGGAGCCCGGGGACCCAGTACTTC
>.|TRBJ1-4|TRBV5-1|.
CASSLPGRGEKLFF
TGCGCCAGCAGCTTGCCTGGCCGGGGTGAAAAACTGTTTTTT
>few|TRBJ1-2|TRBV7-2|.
CASSRVHYGYTF
TGTGCCAGCTCGAGGGTGCACTATGGCTACACCTTC
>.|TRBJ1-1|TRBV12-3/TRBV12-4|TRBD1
CASSIQGGDTEAFF
TGTGCCAGCAGTATACAGGGGGGCGACACTGAAGCTTTCTTT
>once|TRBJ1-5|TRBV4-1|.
CASSRDDYQPQHF
TGCGCCAGCAGCAGAGATGATTATCAGCCCCAGCATTTT
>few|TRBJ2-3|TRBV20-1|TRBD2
CSARDPASGGGGDTQYF
TGCAGTGCTAGAGATCCGGCTAGCGGGGGGGGCGGAGATACGCAGTATTTT
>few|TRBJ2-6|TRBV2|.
CASSEGALLSGANVLTF
TGTGCCAGCAGTGAGGGGGCATTGTTATCTGGGGCCAACGTCCTGACTTTC
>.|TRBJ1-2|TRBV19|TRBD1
CATTGVYGYTF
TGTGCCACCACAGGGGTCTATGGCTACACCTTC
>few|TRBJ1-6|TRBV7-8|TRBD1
CASSFSTGNPNIRNSPLHF
TGTGCCAGCAGCTTCTCGACAGGGAACCCCAATATAAGGAATTCACCCCTCCACTTT
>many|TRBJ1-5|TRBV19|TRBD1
CASGQGHQPQHF
TGTGCCAGTGGACAGGGTCATCAGCCCCAGCATTTT
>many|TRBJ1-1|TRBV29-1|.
CSVGGAEAFF
TGCAGCGTGGGGGGTGCTGAAGCTTTCTTT
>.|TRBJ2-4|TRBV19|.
CASSTQTGTNIQYF
TGTGCCAGTAGTACCCAAACAGGAACCAACATTCAGTACTTC
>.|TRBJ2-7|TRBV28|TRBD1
CASSSGQAPLYEQYF
TGTGCCAGCAGTTCTGGACAGGCCCCGCTATACGAGCAGTACTTC
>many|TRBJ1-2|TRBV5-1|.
CASRSDLNYGYTF
TGCGCCAGCAGATCGGACCTAAACTATGGCTACACCTTC